One sample yielded the 23 T cell receptor beta chains listed below, sequenced in a study of siplizumab effects on memory and regulatory T cells. Sequenced by immunoSEQ multiplex PCR; TCRdb stores in-frame clones only, minus some. The table shows tens of thousands of clones, with about 89% occurring only once. The sequencing sample was made of CD8+ T cells sorted from blood. Source of these receptors: a human donor in good health.

The chain couples TRBV5-1 to TRBJ1-1, with no clear D. V lost 2 bases and J 3 bases, leaving 11 bases between the germline ends. Germline V gene data show CDR1 as SGHRS and CDR2 as YFSETQ. This CDR3 comprises 14 residues. As DNA, the CDR3 is TGCGCCAGCAGCTTAGACACTGGTTACACTGAAGCTTTCTTT. It specifies CASSLDTGYTEAFF.

The V gene is TRBV7-9, the J gene TRBJ2-7; D not certain. Trimming took 4 bases from V and 7 from J, leaving 14 bases between them. Germline V lookup: CDR1 SEHNR, CDR2 FQNEAQ (reference sequence). The length of the CDR3 is 13 residues. The CDR3 DNA reads TGTGCCAGCAGCTCGGCGGCCTCTGGAGAGCAGTACTTC. This sequence encodes CASSSAASGEQYF.

The chain links TRBV15 to TRBJ2-7, with a tentative D call TRBD1 (6 bases). Trimming removed 4 bases from V and 2 bases from J, with 12 bases in between. The CDR3 extends over 14 amino acids. Germline V gives CDR1 LNHNV, CDR2 YYDKDF (reference sequence). The CDR3 coding sequence is TGTGCCACCAGCAACCGGGACACGGCCTACGAGCAGTACTTC. Its translation: CATSNRDTAYEQYF.

The rearrangement joins TRBV29-1 to TRBJ1-2, with D hard to call. Trimming shortened V by 0 bases and J by 1 base, and 12 bases separated the two germline ends. Germline CDR1 reads SQVTM; CDR2 reads ANQGSEA. CDR3 length: 15 residues. The CDR3: CSVEESGIGNYGYTF. Written as DNA, the CDR3 is TGCAGCGTTGAAGAGTCGGGGATTGGTAACTATGGCTACACCTTC.

This clone occurred once. The chain recombines TRBV13 with TRBJ1-5; TRBD1 is a possible D gene (5 bases). The CDR3 contains 15 residues. Germline lookup yields CDR1 PRHDT and CDR2 FYEKMQ (reference sequence). The V and J ends lost 0 bases and 6 bases respectively, with 12 bases between them. This chain's CDR3 is CASSLGRGGRQPQHF. CDR3 sequence (DNA): TGTGCCAGCAGCTTAGGACGGGGGGGTCGTCAGCCCCAGCATTTT.

V and J are TRBV14 and TRBJ2-7; no clear D. Germline V gene sequence: CDR1 SGHDN, CDR2 FVKESK. This CDR3 spans 13 amino acids. The germline V and J ends were trimmed by 4 bases and 4 bases, with 11 bases remaining between them. DNA for the CDR3: TGTGCCAGCAGCCCTCCCCTCGCTTACGAGCAGTACTTC. As protein: CASSPPLAYEQYF.

This chain joins TRBV5-6 and TRBJ1-1, with a tentative D call TRBD1 (5 bases). Per germline, CDR1 SGHDT and CDR2 YYEEEE. This CDR3 is 14 amino acids long. V lost 6 bases and J 4 bases, leaving 16 bases between the germline ends. CDR3 protein: CASTPWVGPTEAFF. DNA of the CDR3: TGTGCCAGCACCCCCTGGGTGGGGCCCACTGAAGCTTTCTTT.

V is TRBV7-9 and J is TRBJ2-5; D not resolved. CDR1 is SEHNR, CDR2 FQNEAQ, per germline (reference sequence). The V and J ends lost 6 bases and 2 bases respectively, with 10 bases between them. The CDR3 sequence is 13 residues long. CDR3 sequence (DNA): TGTGCCAGCAGAGATGGGCGGCAAGAGACCCAGTACTTC. It translates to CASRDGRQETQYF.

The chain employs TRBV19 and TRBJ2-2; D is unresolved. The CDR3 is 14 residues long. The V end was cut by 7 bases, the J end by 1 base, with 10 bases between. The germline gives CDR1 LNHDA, CDR2 SQIVND (reference sequence). For the CDR3, the DNA is TGTGCCAGTATCACGGACGGGAACACCGGGGAGCTGTTTTTT. Its protein is CASITDGNTGELFF.

V usage is TRBV5-6 and J usage is TRBJ1-2, with D perhaps matching TRBD1 (6 bases). Trimming removed 1 base at V and 5 bases at J, with 15 bases between. Germline assignment: CDR1 SGHDT and CDR2 YYEEEE. The CDR3 sequence is 15 residues long. The CDR3 here is CASSLYPGQSYGYTF. In DNA form, the CDR3 reads TGTGCCAGCAGCTTGTATCCGGGACAAAGTTATGGCTACACCTTC.

The chain joins TRBV19 to TRBJ1-1; D is ambiguous. V lost 6 bases to trimming and J lost 6 bases, with 11 bases between them. The CDR3 length is 12 residues. CDR1 LNHDA and CDR2 SQIVND come from the germline V gene (reference sequence). DNA for the CDR3: TGTGCCAGTAGCTGGGGTAAGGCTGAAGCTTTCTTT. Protein product: CASSWGKAEAFF.

As DNA, the CDR3 is TGCGCCAGCAGCTTGTTAGCGGGTGCCTACAATGAGCAGTTCTTC. This sequence encodes CASSLLAGAYNEQFF. The rearrangement uses TRBV5-1 and TRBJ2-1; 7 bases are shared with TRBD2. Germline lookup yields CDR1 SGHRS and CDR2 YFSETQ. The J segment lost 2 bases and the V segment lost 1 base, leaving 3 bases of the junction unmatched. The length of the CDR3 is 15 residues.

The V call is TRBV14, the J call TRBJ1-1; D uncertain. V lost 4 bases and J 0 bases, leaving 15 bases between the germline ends. The length of the CDR3 is 16 residues. Germline V gene sequence: CDR1 SGHDN, CDR2 FVKESK. In nucleotides, the CDR3 is TGTGCCAGCAGCCTAAAAGGGCAGCCTTTGAACACTGAAGCTTTCTTT. Its protein is CASSLKGQPLNTEAFF.

The V call is TRBV30, the J call TRBJ2-7; 8 bases fit TRBD1. This CDR3 spans 13 amino acids. Trimming removed 2 bases from V and 3 bases from J; junction bases left unmatched: 3. Looked up from germline, CDR1 is GTSNPN and CDR2 is SVGIG (reference sequence). CDR3 nucleotides: TGTGCCTGGAGTCCGGGGACAGGCTACGAGCAGTACTTC. Protein sequence: CAWSPGTGYEQYF.

This chain joins TRBV5-6 and TRBJ2-7, with D perhaps TRBD1 (6 bases). Germline V gene data show CDR1 as SGHDT and CDR2 as YYEEEE. Trimming took 1 base from V and 12 from J, leaving 17 bases between them. The CDR3 is made up of 13 amino acids. The chain's CDR3 is CASSLIRTETMYF. The CDR3 region has the DNA TGTGCCAGCAGCTTGATTAGGACAGAGACGATGTACTTC. The full variable domain, rest sourced from reference TRBV5-6 and TRBJ2-7, is DAGVTQSPTHLIKTRGQQVTLRCSPKSGHDTVSWYQQALGQGPQFIFQYYEEEERQRGNFPDRFSGHQFPNYSSELNVNALLLGDSALYLCASSLIRTETMYFGPGTRLTVT.

The chain couples TRBV9 to TRBJ2-2; D unclear. Between the trimmed V and J ends, which lost 0 bases and 0 bases, there was a span of 6 bases. Germline values: CDR1 SGDLS, CDR2 YYNGEE. The CDR3 runs 15 residues. Here the CDR3 reads CASSVDEANTGELFF. CDR3 sequence (DNA): TGTGCCAGCAGCGTAGACGAGGCGAACACCGGGGAGCTGTTTTTT.

For the CDR3, the DNA is TGTGCCAGCAGCCGACAGGACTCCTACGAGCAGTACTTC. Translation: CASSRQDSYEQYF. V is TRBV7-9 and J is TRBJ2-7; TRBD1 might be the D (6 bases). Germline values: CDR1 SEHNR, CDR2 FQNEAQ (reference sequence). The CDR3 is 13 amino acids. V shed 5 bases and J shed 0 bases, with 8 bases lying between them.

CDR3 in DNA: TGTGCCAGTAGTACCTTAACCGGGGCTGGAAACACCATATATTTT. Protein: CASSTLTGAGNTIYF. The chain joins TRBV19 to TRBJ1-3, with D uncertain. The V end lost 4 bases, the J end lost 2 bases, and 12 bases lay between the germline ends. The CDR3 runs 15 residues. Germline loops: CDR1 LNHDA, CDR2 SQIVND (reference sequence).

This chain joins TRBV19 and TRBJ2-2; D perhaps matches TRBD2 (6 bases). The CDR3 totals 13 residues. V lost 6 bases and J lost 7, with 12 bases in between. Per germline, CDR1 LNHDA and CDR2 SQIVND (reference sequence). The CDR3 sequence is CASSGRVYGELFF. The CDR3 region has the DNA TGTGCCAGTAGCGGGAGAGTGTACGGGGAGCTGTTTTTT.

This chain connects TRBV14 to TRBJ2-7, with TRBD2 identical over 7 bases. Trimming cost V 1 base and J 2 bases; bases outside gene matches: 5. The CDR3 sequence is 15 residues long. Looked up from germline, CDR1 is SGHDN and CDR2 is FVKESK. CDR3 sequence (DNA): TGTGCCAGCAGCCAAGCTCTGACTAGCCCCTACGAGCAGTACTTC. It specifies CASSQALTSPYEQYF.

V usage is TRBV6-5 and J usage is TRBJ2-7; possibly TRBD1 for D (6 bases). This CDR3 is 14 amino acids long. Between the trimmed V and J ends, which lost 7 bases and 0 bases, there was a span of 13 bases. CDR1 and CDR2 from the germline V gene are MNHEY and SVGAGI. The CDR3 is CASNGGWSSYEQYF. DNA for the CDR3: TGTGCCAGCAATGGGGGCTGGAGCTCCTACGAGCAGTACTTC.

This clone has a single count. The rearrangement joins TRBV12-5 to TRBJ2-7; possible D gene TRBD2, 7 bases. There are 13 residues in the CDR3. The germline V gene has CDR1 LGHNT and CDR2 FRNRAP. V gave up 5 bases and J gave up 4 bases, with 12 bases separating them. DNA for the CDR3: TGTGCTAGTGGTGGGGGGGCCTGGTACGAGCAGTACTTC. It specifies CASGGGAWYEQYF.

V usage is TRBV12-2 and J usage is TRBJ2-5; the D call in the table, TRBD2, was not verified against the DNA. TRBV12-2 is tagged as a pseudogene. The CDR3 loop spans 20 amino acids. The CDR3 DNA reads TGTGCAAGTCGCATCCCCGACCCGGGACTAGCGGGAGGGGGAGAAGAGACCCAGTACTTC. Translation: CASRIPDPGLAGGGEETQYF.